This TCR beta chain was captured in a study of T cell responses to AZD1222 COVID-19 vaccine. The study, taken as a whole, reports: Spike was spanned by vaccine-associated CD4 TCRs, which were dominant at 160-218 and 743-854.

About this clone itself: Its target is unknown.

Assay: immunoSEQ multiplex PCR; the TCRdb copy retains only in-frame clones and omits some. The sample carries 150,000 to 200,000 clones, under 95% recorded once. The CDR3 covers 13 residues. From germline, CDR1 is SGHKS and CDR2 YYEKEE (reference sequence). Trimming removed 2 bases at V and 7 bases at J, with 13 bases between. Sample: peripheral blood, taken 28 days after the second AZD1222 dose. The V and J genes are TRBV5-5 and TRBJ2-7; D gene unclear. The TCR comes from an adult who received the AZD1222 COVID-19 vaccine. CDR3: CASSFLNSEEQYF. In DNA form, the CDR3 reads TGTGCCAGCAGCTTTTTGAACTCGGAAGAGCAGTACTTC.